The clone carrying this TCR beta chain appeared once. The antigen is unknown. V was pared by 2 bases and J by 9 bases, with 5 bases of the junction left unmatched. Germline V gene sequence: CDR1 SGHDT, CDR2 YYEEEE. CDR3 length equals 15 residues. This entry is derived from a study of cytomegalovirus exposure and HLA in healthy donors. In the PCR, 60 Vbeta and 13 Jbeta primers were used. The protocol was immunoSEQ multiplex PCR, while the TCRdb copy is restricted to in-frame clones and leaves out a portion. The sample has 250,000 or so clones; around 81% are singletons. Study results and limitations: TCR sequences were mostly rare, though some public TCRs occurred in many donors.

This receptor was obtained from an older woman in good health and CMV-seropositive. The chain couples TRBV5-6 to TRBJ2-1; the match to TRBD2 covers 13 bases. Sequenced material: PBMCs. The CDR3 loop reads CASSFRTSGSTEQFF. CDR3 in DNA: TGTGCCAGCAGCTTTCGGACTAGCGGGAGTACTGAGCAGTTCTTC.